The sequence of this TCR beta chain was determined in a study of OX40 agonist ivuxolimab in advanced cancers. Study at large: Ivuxolimab is a fully human IgG2 antibody that activates OX40 (CD134).

Comments on this clone: As yet, its antigen is unknown.

Germline V gene data show CDR1 as MNHEY and CDR2 as SMNVEV (reference sequence). This CDR3 contains 14 residues. Deletions cut 2 bases from V and 0 bases from J, with 6 bases between. Study findings and constraints: At 0.1-3.0 mg/kg, partial responders had clonal expansion among the lowest observed. More expanded clones were found, on average, in CD8+ than in CD4+ T cells.

Clones were sequenced by immunoSEQ multiplex PCR, and TCRdb holds only the in-frame ones, with some missing. The table records nearly 50,000 clones, around 90% of them present only once. The clonotype originates from an adult with an advanced solid tumor such as melanoma, head and neck, liver or kidney cancer. V and J are TRBV27 and TRBJ2-3; D possibly matches TRBD1 or TRBD2 (5 bases each). Source: CD4+ or CD8+ T cells sorted from blood, taken in a trial of the OX40 agonist ivuxolimab. CDR3 residues: CASSLEGSTDTQYF. The CDR3 nucleotides are TGTGCCAGCAGTTTAGAGGGGAGCACAGATACGCAGTATTTT.